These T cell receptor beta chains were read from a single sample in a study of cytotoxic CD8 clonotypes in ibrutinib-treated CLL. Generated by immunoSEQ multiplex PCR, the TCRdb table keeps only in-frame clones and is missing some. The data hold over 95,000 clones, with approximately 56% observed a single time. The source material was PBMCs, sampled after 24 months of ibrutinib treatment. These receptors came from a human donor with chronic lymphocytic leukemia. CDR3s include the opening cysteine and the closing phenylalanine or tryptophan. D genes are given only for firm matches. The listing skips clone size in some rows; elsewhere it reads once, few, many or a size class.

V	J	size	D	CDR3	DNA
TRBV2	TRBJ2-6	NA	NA	CASSVYGANVLTF	TGTGCCAGCAGTGTATATGGGGCCAACGTCCTGACTTTC
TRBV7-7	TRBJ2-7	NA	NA	CASSLDGMSYEQYF	TGTGCTAGCAGCTTAGACGGGATGTCCTACGAGCAGTACTTC
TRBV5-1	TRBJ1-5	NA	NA	CASSLEGLGSNQPQHF	TGCGCCAGCAGCTTGGAAGGCCTGGGTAGCAATCAGCCCCAGCATTTT
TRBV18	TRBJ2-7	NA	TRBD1	CASSPRDRAVEQYF	TGTGCCAGCTCACCACGGGACAGGGCAGTCGAGCAGTACTTC
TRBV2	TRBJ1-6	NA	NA	CASLVGGPGGPINSPLHF	TGTGCCAGCCTCGTCGGTGGACCGGGGGGCCCAATTAATTCACCCCTCCACTTT
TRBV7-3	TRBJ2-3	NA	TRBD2	CASSPLAGATTDTQYF	TGTGCCAGCAGCCCACTAGCGGGGGCCACCACAGATACGCAGTATTTT
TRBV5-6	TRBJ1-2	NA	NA	CASSRGLPYGYTF	TGTGCCAGCAGCCGCGGCCTACCCTATGGCTACACCTTC
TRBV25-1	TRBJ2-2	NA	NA	CASTPVRGDTGELFF	TGTGCCAGCACCCCCGTAAGGGGGGACACCGGGGAGCTGTTTTTT
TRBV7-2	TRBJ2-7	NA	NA	CASSLSVLGTYEQYF	TGTGCCAGCAGCTTATCGGTCTTGGGCACCTACGAGCAGTACTTC
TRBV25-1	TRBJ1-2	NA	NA	CASSPSGDYYGYTF	TGTGCCAGCAGCCCATCAGGGGATTATTATGGCTACACCTTC
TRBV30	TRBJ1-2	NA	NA	CARSGPGSNYGYTF	TGTGCCCGTTCAGGGCCCGGCTCTAACTATGGCTACACCTTC
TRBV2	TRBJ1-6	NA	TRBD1	CASRRQGATDNSPLHF	TGTGCCAGCAGGCGACAGGGGGCTACTGATAATTCACCCCTCCACTTT
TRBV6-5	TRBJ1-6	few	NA	CASSYSWGVNSPLHF	TGTGCCAGCAGTTACTCGTGGGGGGTTAATTCACCCCTCCACTTT
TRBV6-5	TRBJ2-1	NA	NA	CASSSISSYNEQFF	TGTGCCAGCAGTTCAATCAGTTCCTACAATGAGCAGTTCTTC
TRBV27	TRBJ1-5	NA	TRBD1	CASAPGQGNQPQHF	TGTGCCAGCGCCCCGGGACAGGGGAATCAGCCCCAGCATTTT
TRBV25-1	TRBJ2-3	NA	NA	CASSESPGRGASTDTQYF	TGTGCCAGCAGTGAATCCCCAGGCAGGGGCGCTTCCACAGATACGCAGTATTTT
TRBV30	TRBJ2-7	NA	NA	CAWSEGSIAGQQYF	TGTGCCTGGAGTGAGGGTTCGATCGCCGGCCAGCAGTACTTC
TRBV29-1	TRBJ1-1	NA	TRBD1	CSVEGLGQGARKEAFF	TGCAGCGTTGAAGGGTTGGGACAGGGGGCGAGGAAGGAAGCTTTCTTT
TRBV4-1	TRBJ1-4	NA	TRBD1	CASSHPGTGLEKLFF	TGCGCCAGCAGCCACCCCGGGACAGGCTTGGAAAAACTGTTTTTT
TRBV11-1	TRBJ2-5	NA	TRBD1	CASSFSTGGETQYF	TGTGCCAGCAGCTTCTCGACAGGGGGAGAGACCCAGTACTTC
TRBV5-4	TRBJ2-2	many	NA	CASSSGQRNTGELFF	TGTGCCAGCAGCTCGGGGCAACGGAACACCGGGGAGCTGTTTTTT
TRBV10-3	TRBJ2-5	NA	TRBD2	CAISETSGGAETQYF	TGTGCCATCAGTGAGACTAGCGGGGGGGCAGAGACCCAGTACTTC
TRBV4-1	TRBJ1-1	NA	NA	CASSQEAGLMNTEAFF	TGCGCCAGCAGCCAAGAGGCGGGACTGATGAACACTGAAGCTTTCTTT
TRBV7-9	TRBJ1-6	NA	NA	CASSISSVSNSPLHF	TGTGCCAGCAGTATCTCTTCAGTGAGTAATTCACCCCTCCACTTT
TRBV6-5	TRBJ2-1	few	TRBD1	CASSSGTGSWNEQFF	TGTGCCAGCAGTTCAGGGACAGGGAGTTGGAATGAGCAGTTCTTC
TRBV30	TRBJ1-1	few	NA	CAWSPDSSNTEAFF	TGTGCCTGGAGCCCGGACAGCTCGAACACTGAAGCTTTCTTT
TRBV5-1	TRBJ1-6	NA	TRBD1	CASTPGTVNSPLHF	TGCGCCAGCACCCCGGGGACAGTTAATTCACCCCTCCACTTT
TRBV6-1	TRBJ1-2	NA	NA	CASRGSPNYGYTF	TGTGCCAGCAGAGGCAGCCCTAACTATGGCTACACCTTC
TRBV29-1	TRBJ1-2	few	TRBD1	CSVDTGTEYGYTF	TGCAGCGTTGATACCGGGACAGAGTATGGCTACACCTTC
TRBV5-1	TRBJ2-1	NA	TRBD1	CASSLRTGLYNEQFF	TGCGCCAGCAGCTTGAGGACAGGATTATACAATGAGCAGTTCTTC
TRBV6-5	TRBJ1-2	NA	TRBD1	CASSPFDRGYGYTF	TGTGCCAGCAGTCCCTTCGACAGGGGCTACGGCTACACCTTC
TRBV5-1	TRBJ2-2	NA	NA	CASSLVGGPNGELFF	TGCGCCAGCAGCTTGGTAGGGGGGCCCAACGGGGAGCTGTTTTTT
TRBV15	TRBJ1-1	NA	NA	CATSTSGDTEAFF	TGTGCCACCAGCACTTCGGGGGACACTGAAGCTTTCTTT
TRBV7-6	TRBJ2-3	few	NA	CASSLAGGTDTQYF	TGTGCCAGCAGCTTAGCGGGGGGCACAGATACGCAGTATTTT
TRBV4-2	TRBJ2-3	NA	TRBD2	CASSQRTSGGVRDTQYF	TGTGCCAGCAGCCAACGGACTAGCGGGGGGGTGCGGGATACGCAGTATTTT
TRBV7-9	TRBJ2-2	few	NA	CASSTRDWTGELFF	TGTGCCAGCAGCACCCGGGACTGGACCGGGGAGCTGTTTTTT
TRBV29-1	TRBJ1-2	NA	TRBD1	CSVVVRGLGYTF	TGCAGCGTTGTAGTCAGGGGGCTTGGCTACACCTTC
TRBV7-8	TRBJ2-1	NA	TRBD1	CASSTTGGGNEQFF	TGTGCCAGCAGCACGACAGGGGGAGGTAATGAGCAGTTCTTC
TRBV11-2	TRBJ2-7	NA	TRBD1	CASSPGQGAIGEQYF	TGTGCCAGCAGTCCGGGACAGGGGGCGATTGGCGAGCAGTACTTC
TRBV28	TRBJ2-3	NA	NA	CASQVRDTQYF	TGTGCCAGCCAAGTGAGGGATACGCAGTATTTT
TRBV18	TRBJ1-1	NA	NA	CASSPGTYGGTEAFF	TGTGCCAGCTCACCGGGGACCTACGGGGGGACTGAAGCTTTCTTT
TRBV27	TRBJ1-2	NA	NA	CASSLFGASNYGYTF	TGTGCCAGCAGTTTATTTGGAGCCTCTAACTATGGCTACACCTTC
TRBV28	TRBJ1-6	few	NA	CASSPRRSSYNSPLHF	TGTGCCAGCAGCCCTAGAAGGAGCTCCTATAATTCACCCCTCCACTTT
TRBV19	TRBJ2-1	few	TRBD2	CASSIVAGYNEQFF	TGTGCCAGTAGTATAGTAGCGGGGTACAATGAGCAGTTCTTC
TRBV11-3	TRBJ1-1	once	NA	CASSFFRVTNTEAFF	TGTGCCAGCAGCTTCTTTAGAGTTACGAACACTGAAGCTTTCTTT
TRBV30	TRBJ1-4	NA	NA	CAWTPQGNEKLFF	TGTGCCTGGACCCCCCAGGGAAATGAAAAACTGTTTTTT
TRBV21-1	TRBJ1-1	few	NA	CASSKRRQGFLGAFF	TGTGCCAGCAGCAAAAGAAGACAGGGCTTCCTGGGAGCTTTCTTT
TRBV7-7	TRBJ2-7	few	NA	CASSLGRGSYEQYF	TGTGCCAGCAGCTTGGGCAGGGGCTCCTACGAGCAGTACTTC
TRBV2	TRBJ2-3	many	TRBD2	CASSASGGTRGDTQYF	TGTGCCAGCAGCGCTAGCGGGGGGACACGCGGGGATACGCAGTATTTT
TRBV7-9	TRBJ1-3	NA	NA	CASSLGWGSGNTIYF	TGTGCCAGCAGCTTAGGATGGGGCTCTGGAAACACCATATATTTT
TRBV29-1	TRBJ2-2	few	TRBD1	CSADRGRAGELFF	TGCAGCGCTGACAGGGGGCGGGCCGGGGAGCTGTTTTTT
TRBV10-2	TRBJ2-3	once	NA	CASSEMDTQYF	TGCGCCAGCAGTGAGATGGATACGCAGTATTTT
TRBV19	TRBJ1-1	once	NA	CASSIRVNTEAFF	TGTGCCAGTAGTATCCGGGTGAACACTGAAGCTTTCTTT
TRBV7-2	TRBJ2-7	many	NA	CASSPRYEQYF	TGTGCCAGCAGCCCTCGCTACGAGCAGTACTTC
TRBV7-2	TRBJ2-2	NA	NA	CASSPRLPGELFF	TGTGCCAGCAGCCCTCGGCTACCCGGGGAGCTGTTTTTT
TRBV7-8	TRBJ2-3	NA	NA	CASSLERGASTDTQYF	TGTGCCAGCAGCTTAGAAAGAGGGGCGAGCACAGATACGCAGTATTTT